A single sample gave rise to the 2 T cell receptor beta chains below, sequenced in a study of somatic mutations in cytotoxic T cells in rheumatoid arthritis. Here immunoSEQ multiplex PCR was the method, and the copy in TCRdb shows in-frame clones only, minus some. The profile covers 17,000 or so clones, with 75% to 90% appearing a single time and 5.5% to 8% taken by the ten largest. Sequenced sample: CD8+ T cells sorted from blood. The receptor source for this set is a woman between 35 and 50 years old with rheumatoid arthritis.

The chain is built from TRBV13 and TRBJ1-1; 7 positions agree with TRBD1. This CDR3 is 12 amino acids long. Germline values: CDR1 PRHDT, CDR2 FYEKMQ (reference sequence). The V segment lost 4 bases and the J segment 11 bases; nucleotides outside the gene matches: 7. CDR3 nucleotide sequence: TGTGCCAGCAGCTACGGACAGGACATTGCTTTCTTT. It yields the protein CASSYGQDIAFF.

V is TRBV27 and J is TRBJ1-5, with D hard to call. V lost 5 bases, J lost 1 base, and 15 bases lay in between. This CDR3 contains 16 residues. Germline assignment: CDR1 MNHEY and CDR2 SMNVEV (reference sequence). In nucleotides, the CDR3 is TGTGCCAGCAGTCCGAGTTCCGGGGAGAGCAATCAGCCCCAGCATTTT. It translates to CASSPSSGESNQPQHF.